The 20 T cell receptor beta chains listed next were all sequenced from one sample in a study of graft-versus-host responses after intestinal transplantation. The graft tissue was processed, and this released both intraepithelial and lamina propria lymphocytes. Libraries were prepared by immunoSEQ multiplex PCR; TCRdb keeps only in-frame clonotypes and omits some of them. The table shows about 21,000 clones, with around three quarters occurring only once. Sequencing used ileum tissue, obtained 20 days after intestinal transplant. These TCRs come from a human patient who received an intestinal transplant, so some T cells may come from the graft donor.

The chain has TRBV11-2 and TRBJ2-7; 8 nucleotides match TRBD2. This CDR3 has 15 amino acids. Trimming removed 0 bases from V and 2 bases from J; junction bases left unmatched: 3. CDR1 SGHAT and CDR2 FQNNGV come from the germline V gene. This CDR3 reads CASSLEYGRAYEQYF. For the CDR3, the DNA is TGTGCCAGCAGCTTAGAGTACGGGAGGGCCTACGAGCAGTACTTC.

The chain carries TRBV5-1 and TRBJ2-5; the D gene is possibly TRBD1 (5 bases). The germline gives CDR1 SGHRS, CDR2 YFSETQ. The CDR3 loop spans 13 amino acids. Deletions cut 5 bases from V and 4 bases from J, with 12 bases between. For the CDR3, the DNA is TGCGCCAGCAGTTTCGACAGAGGAGAGACCCAGTACTTC. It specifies CASSFDRGETQYF. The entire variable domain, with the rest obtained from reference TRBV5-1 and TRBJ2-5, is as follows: KAGVTQTPRYLIKTRGQQVTLSCSPISGHRSVSWYQQTPGQGLQFLFEYFSETQRNKGNFPGRFSGRQFSNSRSEMNVSTLELGDSALYLCASSFDRGETQYFGPGTRLLVL.

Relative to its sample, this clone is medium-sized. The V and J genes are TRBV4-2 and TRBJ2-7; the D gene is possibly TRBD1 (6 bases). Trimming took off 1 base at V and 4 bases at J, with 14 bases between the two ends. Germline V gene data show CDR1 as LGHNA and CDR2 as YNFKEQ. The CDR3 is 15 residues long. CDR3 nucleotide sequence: TGTGCCAGCAGCCAAGCCAGGGGCCCCCAGTACGAGCAGTACTTC. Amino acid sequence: CASSQARGPQYEQYF.

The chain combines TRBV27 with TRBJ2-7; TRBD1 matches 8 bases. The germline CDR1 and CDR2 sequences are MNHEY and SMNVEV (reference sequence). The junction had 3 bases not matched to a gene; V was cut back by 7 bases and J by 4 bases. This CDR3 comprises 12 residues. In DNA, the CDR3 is TGTGCCAGCACGGACAGGGCATACGAGCAGTACTTC. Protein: CASTDRAYEQYF.

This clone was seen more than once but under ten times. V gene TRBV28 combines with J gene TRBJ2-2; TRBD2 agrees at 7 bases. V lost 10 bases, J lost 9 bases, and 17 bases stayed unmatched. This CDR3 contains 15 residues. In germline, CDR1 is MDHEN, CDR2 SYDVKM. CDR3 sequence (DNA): TGTGCCACCCTAACAGGCCGTAGCGGGTTGAGGGAGCTGTTTTTT. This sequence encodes CATLTGRSGLRELFF.

In DNA, the CDR3 is TGTGCCAGCACGTACGGGACAGGGGGCAACATTCAGTACTTC. Amino acids: CASTYGTGGNIQYF. The chain has TRBV6-1 and TRBJ2-4; TRBD1 agrees at 12 bases. Trimming removed 7 bases from V and 7 bases from J; junction bases left unmatched: 5. CDR1 and CDR2 (germline): MNHNS, SASEGT. This CDR3 has 14 residues.

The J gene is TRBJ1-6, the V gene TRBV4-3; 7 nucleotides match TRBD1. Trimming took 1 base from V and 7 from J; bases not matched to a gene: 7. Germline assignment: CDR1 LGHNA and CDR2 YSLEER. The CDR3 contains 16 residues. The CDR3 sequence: CASSQATDRRNSPLHF. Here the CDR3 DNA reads TGCGCCAGCAGCCAAGCTACGGACAGGCGAAATTCACCCCTCCACTTT.

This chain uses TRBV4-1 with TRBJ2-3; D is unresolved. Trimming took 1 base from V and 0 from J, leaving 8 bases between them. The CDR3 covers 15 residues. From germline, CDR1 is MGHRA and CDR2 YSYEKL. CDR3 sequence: CASSQVLVSTDTQYF. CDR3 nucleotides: TGCGCCAGCAGCCAAGTCTTAGTGAGCACAGATACGCAGTATTTT.

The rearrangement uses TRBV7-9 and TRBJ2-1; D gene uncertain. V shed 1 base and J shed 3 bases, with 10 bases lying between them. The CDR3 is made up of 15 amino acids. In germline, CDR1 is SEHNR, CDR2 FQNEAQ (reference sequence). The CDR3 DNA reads TGTGCCAGCAGCTTAGAATCCCTCCTCTACAATGAGCAGTTCTTC. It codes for CASSLESLLYNEQFF.

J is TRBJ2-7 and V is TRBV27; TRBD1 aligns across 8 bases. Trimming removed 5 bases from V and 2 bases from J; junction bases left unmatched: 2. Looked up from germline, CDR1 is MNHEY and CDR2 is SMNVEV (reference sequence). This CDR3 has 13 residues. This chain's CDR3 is CASSRTGTYEQYF. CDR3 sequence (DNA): TGTGCCAGCAGTCGGACAGGGACCTACGAGCAGTACTTC.

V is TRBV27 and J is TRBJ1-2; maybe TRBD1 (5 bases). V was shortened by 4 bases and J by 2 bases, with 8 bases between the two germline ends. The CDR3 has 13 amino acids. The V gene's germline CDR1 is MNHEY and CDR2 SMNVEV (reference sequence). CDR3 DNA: TGTGCCAGCAGTTATAACAGGAACTATGGCTACACCTTC. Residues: CASSYNRNYGYTF.

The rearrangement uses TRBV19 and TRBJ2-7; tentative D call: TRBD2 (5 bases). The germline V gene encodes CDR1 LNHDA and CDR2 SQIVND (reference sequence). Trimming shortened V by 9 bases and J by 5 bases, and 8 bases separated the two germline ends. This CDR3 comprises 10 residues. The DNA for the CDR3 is TGTGCCAGAGCGGTCCACGAGCAGTACTTC. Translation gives CARAVHEQYF.

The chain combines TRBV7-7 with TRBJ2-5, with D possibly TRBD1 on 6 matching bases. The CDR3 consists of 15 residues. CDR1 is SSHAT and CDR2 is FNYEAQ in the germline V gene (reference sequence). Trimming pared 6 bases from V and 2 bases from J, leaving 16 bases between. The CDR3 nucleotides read TGTGCCAGCAGTCCCATCGACAGGAATCAAGAGACCCAGTACTTC. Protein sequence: CASSPIDRNQETQYF.

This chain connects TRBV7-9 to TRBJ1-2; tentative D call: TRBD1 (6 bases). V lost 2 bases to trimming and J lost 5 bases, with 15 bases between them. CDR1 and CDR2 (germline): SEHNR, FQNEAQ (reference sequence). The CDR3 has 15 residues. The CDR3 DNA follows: TGTGCCAGCAGCTTAACGGACAGTGGTTTTTATGGCTACACCTTC. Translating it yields CASSLTDSGFYGYTF.

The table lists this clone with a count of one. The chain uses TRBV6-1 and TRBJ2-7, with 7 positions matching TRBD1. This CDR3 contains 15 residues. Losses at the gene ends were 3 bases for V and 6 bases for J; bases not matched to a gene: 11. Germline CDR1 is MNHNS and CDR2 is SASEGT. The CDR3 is CASSDLSGTAVEQYF. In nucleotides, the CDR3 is TGTGCCAGCAGTGATCTATCCGGGACAGCCGTCGAGCAGTACTTC.

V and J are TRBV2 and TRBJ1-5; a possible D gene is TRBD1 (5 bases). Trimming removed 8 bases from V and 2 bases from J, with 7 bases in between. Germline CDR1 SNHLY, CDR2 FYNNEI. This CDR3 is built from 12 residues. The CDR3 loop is CASQQGNQPQHF. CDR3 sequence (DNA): TGTGCCAGCCAACAGGGCAATCAGCCCCAGCATTTT.

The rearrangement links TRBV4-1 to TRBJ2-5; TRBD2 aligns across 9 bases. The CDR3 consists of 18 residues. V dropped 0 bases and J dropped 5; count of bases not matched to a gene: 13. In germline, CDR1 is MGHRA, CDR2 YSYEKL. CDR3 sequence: CASSQDRMGSGGYETQYF. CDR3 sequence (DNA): TGCGCCAGCAGCCAAGATCGAATGGGTAGCGGGGGTTACGAGACCCAGTACTTC.

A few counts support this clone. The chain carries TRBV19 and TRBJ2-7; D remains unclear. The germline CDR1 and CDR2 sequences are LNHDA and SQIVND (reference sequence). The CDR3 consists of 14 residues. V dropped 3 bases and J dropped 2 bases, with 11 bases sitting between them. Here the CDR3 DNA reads TGTGCCAGTAGTATTATGGGCAGAACCTACGAGCAGTACTTC. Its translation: CASSIMGRTYEQYF.

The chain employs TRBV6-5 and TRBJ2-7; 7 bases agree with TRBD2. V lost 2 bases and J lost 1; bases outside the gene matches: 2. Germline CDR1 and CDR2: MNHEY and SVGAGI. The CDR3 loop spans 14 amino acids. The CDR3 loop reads CASSYPGRSYEQYF. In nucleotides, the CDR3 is TGTGCCAGCAGTTACCCCGGGAGGTCCTACGAGCAGTACTTC.

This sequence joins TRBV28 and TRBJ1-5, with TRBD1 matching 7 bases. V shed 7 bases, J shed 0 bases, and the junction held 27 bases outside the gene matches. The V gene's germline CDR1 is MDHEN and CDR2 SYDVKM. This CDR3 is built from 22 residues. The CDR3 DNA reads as TGTGCCAGCACCTCTCCAGGGGGGTCCTTGACCCTATTGGAATATAGCAATCAGCCCCAGCATTTT. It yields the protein CASTSPGGSLTLLEYSNQPQHF.